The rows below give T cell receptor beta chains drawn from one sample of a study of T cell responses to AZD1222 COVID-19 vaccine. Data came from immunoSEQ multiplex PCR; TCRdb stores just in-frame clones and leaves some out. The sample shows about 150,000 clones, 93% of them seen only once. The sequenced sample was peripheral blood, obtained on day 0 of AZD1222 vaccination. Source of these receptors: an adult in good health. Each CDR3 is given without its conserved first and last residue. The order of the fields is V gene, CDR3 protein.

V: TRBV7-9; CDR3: ASSGSVSDTQY
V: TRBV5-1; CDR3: ASSFKLAAYEQY
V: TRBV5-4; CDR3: ASSLGPVAF
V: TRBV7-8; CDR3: ASSSGVGQGNSPLH
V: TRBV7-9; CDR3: ASSRDRDKNIQY
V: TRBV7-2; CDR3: ASNLPNQPQH
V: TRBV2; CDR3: ASSKTPMSSYEQY
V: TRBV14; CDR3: ASSLNRGDGYT
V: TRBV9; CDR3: ASSQTGGAGDGYT
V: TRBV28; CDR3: ASSPPAPWTGGFSNYGYT
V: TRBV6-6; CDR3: ASSQRQGSSYNEQF
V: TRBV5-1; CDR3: ASSWDLGAYEQY
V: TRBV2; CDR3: ASSDSVNYEQY
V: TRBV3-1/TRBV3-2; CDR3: ASSQTGLAANEKLF
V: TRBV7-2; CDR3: ASSLLVGQGHYGYT
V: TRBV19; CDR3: ASSTGYPGNDFSNQPQH
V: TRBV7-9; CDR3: ASSPKTGVNTIY
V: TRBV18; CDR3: ASSPMGGENEKLF
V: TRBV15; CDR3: ATSRDFLGLGGTLH
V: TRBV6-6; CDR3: AGAAGLDGYT
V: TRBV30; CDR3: AWSAGSGSPLH
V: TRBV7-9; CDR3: ASSPRDRTQY
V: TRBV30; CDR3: AWRFLYSRERAF
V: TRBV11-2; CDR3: ASSSTTQKGGYGYT
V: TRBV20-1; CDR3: SALGQNEQF
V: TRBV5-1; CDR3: ASSPLGTTGNTIY
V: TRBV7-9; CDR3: ASSLTSRAEAF
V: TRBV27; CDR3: ASSLYFSGANVLT
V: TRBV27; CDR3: ASSLRSLAGDLLSYEQY
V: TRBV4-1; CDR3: ASSLTPNQNQPQH
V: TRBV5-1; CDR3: ASSLDPGMNTEAF
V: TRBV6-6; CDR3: ASRPPGLAGSGIQY
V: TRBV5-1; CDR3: ASSRYSSGGVAETQY
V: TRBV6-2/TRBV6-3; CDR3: ASSPLAQETQY
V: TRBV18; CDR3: ASSPSGANVLT
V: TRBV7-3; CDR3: ASSPDVSDTQY
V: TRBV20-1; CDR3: SASGLLNTGELF
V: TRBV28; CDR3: ASSSVPYGYT
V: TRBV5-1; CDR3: ASSLAGVPQPQH
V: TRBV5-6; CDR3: ASSWGQGSYEQY
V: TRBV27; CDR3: ASRSGTVTGELF
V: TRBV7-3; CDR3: ASGSGSRMRDTQY
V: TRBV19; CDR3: ASSKVWGLNNEQF
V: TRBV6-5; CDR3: AGSYGGTNTDTQY
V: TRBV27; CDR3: ASSRTGDNSPLH
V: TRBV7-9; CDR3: ASSLVRGEWNTEAF
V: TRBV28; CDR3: ASSPAQAGGGQETQY
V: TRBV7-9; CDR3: ASSPLTGKKNQPQH
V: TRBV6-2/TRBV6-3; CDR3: ASSRRLAGGRGQETQY
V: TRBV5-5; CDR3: ASSLDPSTDTQY
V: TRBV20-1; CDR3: SAWVNTEAF
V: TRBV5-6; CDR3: ASSLSTSGSYEQY
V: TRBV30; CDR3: AWSVRTGTGSYNSPLH
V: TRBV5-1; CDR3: ASSLGTESNIQY
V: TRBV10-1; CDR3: AFGEAF